One sample yielded the 26 T cell receptor beta chains listed below, sequenced in a study of shared clonotypes between healthy human individuals. CD8 cells classed as naive were CD45RO-negative and positively selected for CCR7, excluding terminally differentiated effector memory CD45RA+ cells. TCRdb's table, derived via immunoSEQ multiplex PCR, lists solely in-frame clones and lacks some. Found here are some 2,000,000 clones, about 95% of them singletons; the top ten hold 0.85% to 1.2%. The sequencing sample was made of naive CD8+ T cells sorted from blood. The receptors originated from a man aged 18 to 35 in good health.

This sequence joins TRBV7-8 and TRBJ1-2; possible D gene TRBD1, 5 bases. This CDR3 spans 20 amino acids. The germline V and J ends were trimmed by 4 bases and 1 base, with 28 bases remaining between them. Germline loops: CDR1 SGHVS, CDR2 FQNEAQ. This CDR3 reads CASSCLPGREEACDNYGYTF. The CDR3, as DNA: TGTGCCAGCAGCTGCCTTCCAGGGCGGGAGGAGGCTTGTGATAACTATGGCTACACCTTC.

The chain joins TRBV30 to TRBJ1-1; D call uncertain. V was clipped by 3 bases and J by 0 bases, with 11 bases between them. The CDR3 contains 14 residues. Per the germline V gene, CDR1 is GTSNPN and CDR2 is SVGIG (reference sequence). The CDR3 DNA is TGTGCCTGGAGCTACAGATATTTGAACACTGAAGCTTTCTTT. Protein product: CAWSYRYLNTEAFF.

The chain recombines TRBV7-9 with TRBJ2-7; 9 nucleotides match TRBD1. V lost 5 bases and J lost 4; bases outside the gene matches: 3. Germline values: CDR1 SEHNR, CDR2 FQNEAQ (reference sequence). This CDR3 is built from 13 residues. The DNA of the CDR3 is TGTGCCAGCAGCGATGGGACAGGGTACGAGCAGTACTTC. The encoded protein is CASSDGTGYEQYF.

CDR3 sequence: CAEGDSMNTEAFF. The CDR3 nucleotides read TGTGCCGAGGGCGACTCGATGAACACTGAAGCTTTCTTT. V usage is TRBV30 and J usage is TRBJ1-1, with D uncertain. The CDR3 loop spans 13 amino acids. Germline assignment: CDR1 GTSNPN and CDR2 SVGIG (reference sequence). Trimming pared 8 bases from V and 0 bases from J, leaving 13 bases between.

This clone was seen only once. V and J are TRBV4-3 and TRBJ2-5; 11 nucleotides line up with TRBD1. Per the germline V gene, CDR1 is LGHNA and CDR2 is YSLEER. V dropped 3 bases and J dropped 5; count of bases not matched to a gene: 11. CDR3 length: 17 residues. As DNA, the CDR3 is TGCGCCAGCAGCCAGTACTTGGACAGGGGGCGCGAGGAGACCCAGTACTTC. Protein: CASSQYLDRGREETQYF.

The J gene is TRBJ2-3, the V gene TRBV5-1, with 8 bases aligning to TRBD2. Germline assignment: CDR1 SGHRS and CDR2 YFSETQ. J was trimmed by 7 bases and V by 4 bases; bases with no gene match: 11. This CDR3 has 15 amino acids. CDR3: CASSQGLEVVYTQYF. CDR3 coding DNA: TGCGCCAGCAGCCAGGGACTAGAAGTAGTCTATACGCAGTATTTT.

Regarding this clone: Other nucleotide sequences from this sample produce the same CDR3. The V call is TRBV27, the J call TRBJ2-5; D perhaps matches TRBD2 (5 bases). Germline lookup yields CDR1 MNHEY and CDR2 SMNVEV (reference sequence). The CDR3 is 13 residues long. V lost 3 bases, J lost 5 bases, and 10 bases lay in between. The CDR3 protein is CASSFAGGETQYF. CDR3 sequence (DNA): TGTGCCAGCAGTTTCGCCGGCGGGGAGACCCAGTACTTC.

The V call is TRBV6-1, the J call TRBJ1-3; D is possibly TRBD1 (5 bases). The germline V gene has CDR1 MNHNS and CDR2 SASEGT. The CDR3 runs 14 residues. Trimming pared 3 bases from V and 4 bases from J, leaving 10 bases between. CDR3 residues: CASSEREGGNTIYF. Written as DNA, the CDR3 is TGTGCCAGCAGTGAGAGGGAGGGGGGAAACACCATATATTTT.

The J gene is TRBJ1-6, the V gene TRBV5-4; TRBD1 matches at 9 bases. This CDR3 comprises 14 residues. The germline CDR1 and CDR2 sequences are SGHNT and YYREEE (reference sequence). Germline trimming cut 5 bases from V and 10 bases from J; bases unmatched to any gene: 7. In DNA form, the CDR3 reads TGTGCCAGCAGAATTGGACAGGGGAACTCACCCCTCCACTTT. It specifies CASRIGQGNSPLHF.

J is TRBJ1-3 and V is TRBV30; D uncertain. The CDR3 contains 13 residues. V was clipped by 4 bases and J by 4 bases, with 11 bases between them. The V gene's germline CDR1 is GTSNPN and CDR2 SVGIG (reference sequence). The CDR3 region has the DNA TGTGCCTGGATTGGGAGGCCGGGAAACACCATATATTTT. This codes for CAWIGRPGNTIYF.

V usage is TRBV6-5 and J usage is TRBJ1-1, with D uncertain. The V gene lost 0 bases and the J gene lost 4 bases, with 12 bases spanning the gap. Germline CDR1 MNHEY, CDR2 SVGAGI. This CDR3 contains 15 residues. The CDR3 sequence: CASSYSMGSGTEAFF. CDR3 in DNA: TGTGCCAGCAGTTACTCGATGGGCTCGGGCACTGAAGCTTTCTTT.

The rearrangement uses TRBV4-3 and TRBJ2-7; no definite D call. The germline gives CDR1 LGHNA, CDR2 YSLEER. Trimming left V 3 bases short and J 4 bases short, with 16 bases between. There are 15 residues in the CDR3. CDR3 sequence: CASSHGTDPIYEQYF. DNA of the CDR3: TGCGCCAGCAGCCACGGCACCGATCCAATTTACGAGCAGTACTTC.

The chain joins TRBV10-3 to TRBJ2-1; TRBD2 aligns across 10 bases. Per germline, CDR1 ENHRY and CDR2 SYGVKD. There are 17 residues in the CDR3. Losses at the gene ends were 6 bases for V and 0 bases for J; bases not matched to a gene: 8. The CDR3 loop reads CAIRVAGGPSSYNEQFF. Written as DNA, the CDR3 is TGTGCCATCAGGGTAGCGGGAGGACCGAGCTCCTACAATGAGCAGTTCTTC.

The chain links TRBV11-2 to TRBJ2-7, with D tentatively TRBD1 (6 bases). Between the trimmed V and J ends, which lost 1 base and 7 bases, there was a span of 11 bases. Germline V gene sequence: CDR1 SGHAT, CDR2 FQNNGV. The CDR3 is 13 amino acids. The CDR3 loop is CASSLVLGAEQYF. CDR3 sequence (DNA): TGTGCCAGCAGCTTAGTGTTGGGGGCTGAGCAGTACTTC.

The chain uses TRBV5-4 and TRBJ2-3; tentative D call: TRBD2 (6 bases). This CDR3 has 14 residues. V was clipped by 3 bases and J by 4 bases, with 12 bases between them. Looked up from germline, CDR1 is SGHNT and CDR2 is YYREEE (reference sequence). CDR3 in DNA: TGTGCCAGCAGCTCGCGGGGAGGTGCAGATACGCAGTATTTT. Encoded protein: CASSSRGGADTQYF.

Concerning this clone: Additional DNA sequences in this sample encode the identical CDR3. DNA for the CDR3: TGTGCCAGCAGTTTATCTAGCGGGAGTGAGCAGTTCTTC. Translating it yields CASSLSSGSEQFF. J is TRBJ2-1 and V is TRBV27, with 9 bases fitting TRBD2. CDR1 is MNHEY, CDR2 SMNVEV, per germline (reference sequence). The junction had 0 bases not matched to a gene; V was cut back by 0 bases and J by 9 bases. The CDR3 covers 13 residues.

CDR3: CASSPTLSRELKYF. The CDR3 bases are TGTGCCAGCAGTCCCACCCTTTCCAGGGAACTGAAGTACTTC. V is TRBV6-5 and J is TRBJ2-7, with a tentative D call TRBD1 (5 bases). The length of the CDR3 is 14 residues. Germline CDR1 reads MNHEY; CDR2 reads SVGAGI. V was cut by 5 bases and J by 11 bases, with 22 bases left in between.

This clone was counted once. The genes are TRBV28 and TRBJ2-1; 15 nucleotides align to TRBD2. CDR1 MDHEN and CDR2 SYDVKM come from the germline V gene. Unmatched junction bases numbered 9, after V lost 8 bases and J lost 4 bases. This CDR3 spans 17 amino acids. CDR3 amino acids: CASEGLAGGPWYNEQFF. The CDR3 bases are TGTGCCAGCGAGGGACTAGCGGGAGGCCCCTGGTACAATGAGCAGTTCTTC.

Points on this clone: The same CDR3 can be traced to other DNA sequences in this sample. The rearrangement links TRBV19 to TRBJ2-1, with a tentative D call TRBD2 (5 bases). The CDR3 loop spans 13 amino acids. Germline V lookup: CDR1 LNHDA, CDR2 SQIVND (reference sequence). Trimming stripped 2 bases from V and 5 bases from J, with 7 bases between. CDR3 in amino acids: CASSITGDNEQFF. The CDR3 DNA reads as TGTGCCAGTAGTATAACCGGGGACAATGAGCAGTTCTTC.

This rearrangement joins TRBV27 to TRBJ2-7, with D perhaps matching TRBD1 (6 bases). V was trimmed by 5 bases and J by 3 bases, leaving 20 bases between them. CDR3 size: 16 residues. Germline CDR1 reads MNHEY; CDR2 reads SMNVEV (reference sequence). CDR3 sequence reads: CASSPGTPLVNYEQYF. As DNA, the CDR3 is TGTGCCAGCAGTCCAGGGACACCACTGGTGAACTACGAGCAGTACTTC.

The rearrangement joins TRBV2 to TRBJ2-7; 9 nucleotides line up with TRBD1. Germline assignment: CDR1 SNHLY and CDR2 FYNNEI. The V segment lost 6 bases and the J segment 5 bases; nucleotides outside the gene matches: 8. The CDR3 consists of 14 residues. This chain's CDR3 is CASRTGQGIDEQYF. CDR3 DNA sequence: TGTGCCAGCAGGACGGGACAGGGTATCGACGAGCAGTACTTC.

This clone was recorded only once. The chain has TRBV10-3 and TRBJ1-3; TRBD1 matches at 9 bases. The CDR3 runs 15 residues. J lost 8 bases, V lost 4 bases, and 9 bases had no gene match. Germline V CDR1 and CDR2: ENHRY, SYGVKD. The CDR3 nucleotides are TGTGCCATCAGTGGACCGGGACAGGGAATGGACACCATATATTTT. Amino acid sequence: CAISGPGQGMDTIYF.

This clone was recorded only once. This chain uses TRBV4-1 with TRBJ2-2; D possibly corresponds to TRBD1 (6 bases). Germline CDR1 MGHRA, CDR2 YSYEKL. V was shortened by 2 bases and J by 4 bases, with 14 bases between the two germline ends. The CDR3 sequence is 16 residues long. The CDR3 protein is CASSQSPGHITGELFF. The CDR3 coding sequence is TGCGCCAGCAGCCAAAGTCCGGGACACATCACCGGGGAGCTGTTTTTT.

V is TRBV19 and J is TRBJ1-5; TRBD1 is a possible D gene (6 bases). The CDR3 runs 15 residues. CDR1 is LNHDA, CDR2 SQIVND, per germline (reference sequence). V lost 3 bases, J lost 4 bases, and 13 bases lay in between. CDR3 sequence (DNA): TGTGCCAGTAGTATTTCAGGGGAATTTAATCAGCCCCAGCATTTT. It encodes CASSISGEFNQPQHF. Using reference TRBV19 and TRBJ1-5 for the parts outside the CDR3, the full variable domain is DGGITQSPKYLFRKEGQNVTLSCEQNLNHDAMYWYRQDPGQGLRLIYYSQIVNDFQKGDIAEGYSVSREKKESFPLTVTSAQKNPTAFYLCASSISGEFNQPQHFGDGTRLSIL.

V and J are TRBV21-1 and TRBJ2-7. TRBV21-1 is noted as a pseudogene. This CDR3 contains 13 residues. The CDR3 bases are TGTGCCAGCATCACAGGGAGGCCCTACGAGCAGTACTTC. This codes for CASITGRPYEQYF.

This chain links TRBV4-1 with TRBJ1-1; 9 bases align to TRBD1. With 4 bases clipped from V and 0 bases from J, the junction kept 6 bases outside the gene matches. This CDR3 has 16 residues. The germline V gene encodes CDR1 MGHRA and CDR2 YSYEKL. The CDR3 nucleotides read TGCGCCAGCAGCCCCGGACAGGGGCTGATGAACACTGAAGCTTTCTTT. Protein sequence: CASSPGQGLMNTEAFF.